This TCR beta chain was identified in a study of blood T cell repertoires in COVID-19. Study at large: The analysed material was cDNA or gDNA that came from T cells, B-cell-depleted T cells, or PBMCs.

CDR3 size: 14 residues. V was clipped by 3 bases and J by 4 bases, with 12 bases between them. Germline CDR1 is SGHRS and CDR2 is YFSETQ. In the authors' workflow: Amplified reference gene primers provided the basis for estimating nucleated cell counts. Profiled with immunoSEQ multiplex PCR; TCRdb holds only in-frame clones, not every one. The DNA gave D and trimming, while V, J and clone size come from that table. The sample consists of approximately 94,000 clones, 80% to 90% of them appearing once. The V gene is TRBV5-1, the J gene TRBJ2-3, with D possibly TRBD2 on 5 matching bases. The specimen sequenced was peripheral blood. The receptor comes from a human donor in a cohort sampled during active COVID-19. CDR3 loop: CASSSGVDSDTQYF. The CDR3 nucleotides read TGCGCCAGCAGCTCCGGGGTTGACTCAGATACGCAGTATTTT.